Presented here are 2 T cell receptor beta chains from one specimen sequenced in a study of Graves' ophthalmopathy and Graves' hyperthyroidism. TCR beta CDR3 regions were amplified from RNA transcripts. Amplification began with first-round RT-PCR using HTBI primers, then second-round multiplex PCR was performed. One entry per CDR3 protein, called by TCRdb with MiXCR from the multiplex PCR reads. The repertoire holds a few hundred thousand distinct CDR3 sequences, with under 45% as singletons. Material: peripheral blood or thyroid tissue (not recorded which). These receptors all stem from an adult man with Graves' hyperthyroidism.

This chain links TRBV2 with TRBJ2-2; no clear D gene. The CDR3 length is 10 residues. CDR1 is SNHLY, CDR2 FYNNEI, per germline. V lost 7 bases to trimming and J lost 6 bases, with 3 bases between them. The CDR3 spells CASMSGELFF. The CDR3 DNA follows: TGTGCCAGCATGTCCGGGGAGCTGTTTTTT.

This rearrangement joins TRBV5-1 to TRBJ1-1; D may be TRBD1 (6 bases). V was shortened by 0 bases and J by 5 bases, with 14 bases between the two germline ends. Germline V gene lookup returns CDR1 SGHRS and CDR2 YFSETQ. This CDR3 spans 15 amino acids. The CDR3 DNA reads as TGCGCCAGCAGCTTGGGAGGCGGGGGGCAAACTGAAGCTTTCTTT. Protein sequence: CASSLGGGGQTEAFF.